Presented here are 22 T cell receptor beta chains from one specimen sequenced in a study of yellow fever vaccine responses in identical twins. TCRdb reanalysed the RT-PCR reads using MiXCR and keeps one entry per CDR3 protein. Of tens of thousands of distinct CDR3 sequences in the sample, more than 45% were seen once. The source was T cells from blood (PBMCs), unsorted or a sorted subset (not recorded which), collected before or after yellow fever vaccination (not recorded which). The receptor set was obtained from a woman between 18 and 29 years old who received the yellow fever vaccine.

This sequence joins TRBV11-2 and TRBJ2-1, with a weak D call TRBD2 (6 bases). Germline values: CDR1 SGHAT, CDR2 FQNNGV. The CDR3 totals 14 residues. V shed 4 bases and J shed 7 bases, with 14 bases lying between them. CDR3 region: CASSSRDLMNEQFF. In nucleotides, the CDR3 is TGTGCCAGCAGCTCGCGGGACCTTATGAATGAGCAGTTCTTC.

The chain joins TRBV6-5 to TRBJ2-2; D uncertain. Trimming cost V 0 bases and J 4 bases, with 9 bases left between them. The germline V gene has CDR1 MNHEY and CDR2 SVGAGI. The CDR3 is made up of 15 amino acids. In DNA form, the CDR3 reads TGTGCCAGCAGTTACTCTCCCCCCCCCACCGGGGAGCTGTTTTTT. Translated: CASSYSPPPTGELFF.

The CDR3 sequence: CASSLQPRGIDEQFF. The CDR3 nucleotides read TGTGCCAGCTCACTACAACCCAGGGGTATCGATGAGCAGTTCTTC. The rearrangement links TRBV18 to TRBJ2-1; a possible D gene is TRBD1 (6 bases). The germline V and J ends were trimmed by 4 bases and 8 bases, with 18 bases remaining between them. This CDR3 contains 15 residues. Germline V gene data show CDR1 as KGHSH and CDR2 as LQKENI.

The chain joins TRBV15 to TRBJ2-7; no firm D call. CDR3 size: 11 residues. Germline assignment: CDR1 LNHNV and CDR2 YYDKDF (reference sequence). V was shortened by 3 bases and J by 3 bases, with 3 bases between the two germline ends. The CDR3 here is CATSSLYEQYV. DNA of the CDR3: TGTGCCACCAGCAGCCTCTACGAGCAGTACGTC.

This sequence joins TRBV28 and TRBJ1-5, with D tentatively TRBD1 (6 bases). Germline V gene sequence: CDR1 MDHEN, CDR2 SYDVKM. V lost 2 bases and J lost 4, with 9 bases in between. This CDR3 region has 14 residues. The CDR3 spells CASSLGRGNQPQHF. The CDR3 bases are TGTGCCAGCAGTTTAGGCAGGGGTAATCAGCCCCAGCATTTT.

This clonotype was counted only a few times. The chain is built from TRBV5-1 and TRBJ2-5, with D tentatively TRBD1 (5 bases). This CDR3 is built from 15 residues. Germline assignment: CDR1 SGHRS and CDR2 YFSETQ. V lost 0 bases, J lost 4 bases, and 13 bases lay in between. CDR3 DNA sequence: TGCGCCAGCAGCTTGGGGACATTCAATGGAGAGACCCAGTACTTC. It specifies CASSLGTFNGETQYF.

The genes are TRBV29-1 and TRBJ1-1; TRBD1 might be the D (5 bases). Per the germline V gene, CDR1 is SQVTM and CDR2 is ANQGSEA. The CDR3 length is 14 residues. V was shortened by 4 bases and J by 3 bases, with 15 bases between the two germline ends. CDR3 sequence reads: CSVGGEILDTEAFF. CDR3 sequence (DNA): TGCAGCGTTGGGGGGGAAATTCTGGACACTGAAGCTTTCTTT.

The rearrangement joins TRBV13 to TRBJ2-3; D call uncertain. CDR1 is PRHDT, CDR2 FYEKMQ, per germline (reference sequence). This CDR3 has 17 amino acids. The V end was cut by 4 bases, the J end by 2 bases, with 19 bases between. In nucleotides, the CDR3 is TGTGCCAGCAGCTCGCGCGGCCCCTACACCTACACAGATACGCAGTATTTT. Residues: CASSSRGPYTYTDTQYF. Full variable domain (outside the CDR3, taken from reference TRBV13 and TRBJ2-3): AAGVIQSPRHLIKEKRETATLKCYPIPRHDTVYWYQQGPGQDPQFLISFYEKMQSDKGSIPDRFSAQQFSDYHSELNMSSLELGDSALYFCASSSRGPYTYTDTQYFGPGTRLTVL.

This clonotype was observed a handful of times. The gene calls are TRBV3-1 and TRBJ1-1; D call uncertain. The germline CDR1 and CDR2 sequences are LGHDT and YNNKEL (reference sequence). The CDR3 consists of 11 residues. V was clipped by 4 bases and J by 4 bases, with 4 bases between them. The CDR3 here is CASSLGTEAFF. The CDR3 bases are TGTGCCAGCAGCCTTGGCACTGAAGCTTTCTTT.

The rearrangement links TRBV19 to TRBJ2-5; perhaps TRBD2 as D (5 bases). Trimming removed 8 bases at V and 5 bases at J, with 15 bases between. Germline CDR1 and CDR2: LNHDA and SQIVND (reference sequence). The CDR3 has 13 amino acids. The CDR3 spells CASRRTVSETQYF. The CDR3 DNA is TGTGCCAGTCGACGGACTGTTTCTGAGACCCAGTACTTC.

V and J are TRBV3-1 and TRBJ2-5; D is unclear. The CDR3 is 14 amino acids. CDR1 LGHDT and CDR2 YNNKEL come from the germline V gene (reference sequence). V dropped 1 base and J dropped 2 bases, with 8 bases sitting between them. The CDR3 bases are TGTGCCAGCAGCCAAGCCACAGCTCAAGAGACCCAGTACTTC. This sequence encodes CASSQATAQETQYF.

The V call is TRBV27, the J call TRBJ2-7; D unresolved. Trimming removed 4 bases at V and 3 bases at J, with 13 bases between. The germline V gene has CDR1 MNHEY and CDR2 SMNVEV (reference sequence). This CDR3 contains 14 residues. The DNA for the CDR3 is TGTGCCAGCAGTTCACCGAGGAGTGGCTACGAGCAGTACTTC. This codes for CASSSPRSGYEQYF.

The V gene is TRBV6-2 or TRBV6-3, the J gene TRBJ2-7; TRBD1 matches 9 bases. Unmatched junction bases numbered 4, after V lost 0 bases and J lost 4 bases. CDR1 and CDR2 from the germline V gene are MNHEY and SVGEGT. The CDR3 has 15 amino acids. This chain's CDR3 is CASSYSTGGWYEQYF. The CDR3 DNA sequence: TGTGCCAGCAGTTACTCAACAGGGGGCTGGTACGAGCAGTACTTC.

This clonotype has only a few counts. This sequence joins TRBV25-1 and TRBJ2-1; TRBD2 matches at 11 bases. Trimming removed 5 bases from V and 4 bases from J; junction bases left unmatched: 10. The CDR3 length is 17 residues. Germline CDR1 is MGHDK and CDR2 is SYGVNS. The CDR3 bases are TGTGCCAGCAGTCCCCGGATAGCGGGAGGGCAGTACAATGAGCAGTTCTTC. Its translation is CASSPRIAGGQYNEQFF. The full variable domain, in which reference TRBV25-1 and TRBJ2-1 provide the parts outside the CDR3, is EADIYQTPRYLVIGTGKKITLECSQTMGHDKMYWYQQDPGMELHLIHYSYGVNSTEKGDLSSESTVSRIRTEHFPLTLESARPSHTSQYLCASSPRIAGGQYNEQFFGPGTRLTVL.

The chain recombines TRBV29-1 with TRBJ2-7; maybe TRBD1 (6 bases). The germline gives CDR1 SQVTM, CDR2 ANQGSEA. Trimming left V 4 bases short and J 0 bases short, with 13 bases between. The length of the CDR3 is 14 residues. The CDR3 nucleotides are TGCAGCGTTGTAAAGGGACAACTCTCCTACGAGCAGTACTTC. Its translation is CSVVKGQLSYEQYF.

This clonotype was found a few times. V usage is TRBV29-1 and J usage is TRBJ1-2; D call uncertain. Trimming stripped 3 bases from V and 1 base from J, with 3 bases between. This CDR3 has 11 residues. Germline assignment: CDR1 SQVTM and CDR2 ANQGSEA. Here the CDR3 reads CSVDSNYGYTF. The CDR3 DNA reads TGCAGCGTTGACAGTAACTATGGCTACACCTTC.

CDR3 residues: CTAGFNEQFF. The CDR3 DNA follows: TGCACCGCAGGGTTCAATGAGCAGTTCTTC. This chain uses TRBV29-1 with TRBJ2-1; possibly TRBD1 for D (5 bases). The CDR3 length is 10 residues. Germline-derived CDR1 and CDR2 are SQVTM and ANQGSEA.

To note about this clonotype: Compared with germline, one end of the junction differs, possibly owing to a read error. This chain uses TRBV29-1 with TRBJ1-1; TRBD1 might be the D (6 bases). The CDR3 consists of 14 residues. CDR1 SQVTM and CDR2 ANQGSEA come from the germline V gene. The CDR3 coding sequence is TGCAGCGTTAAAGAAGGGGGGTGGAACACTGAAGCTTTCTTT. Its protein is CSVKEGGWNTEAFF.

The CDR3 DNA sequence: TGTGCCAGCAGTAGATACAGGGGAGGTGAGCAGTTCTTC. Translation: CASSRYRGGEQFF. The rearrangement uses TRBV12-3 or TRBV12-4 and TRBJ2-1, with D possibly TRBD1 on 7 matching bases. The CDR3 is 13 amino acids. The V gene lost 5 bases and the J gene lost 9 bases, with 14 bases spanning the gap.

The chain recombines TRBV13 with TRBJ2-3; D gene uncertain. Trimming took off 4 bases at V and 5 bases at J, with 10 bases between the two ends. Germline V gene data show CDR1 as PRHDT and CDR2 as FYEKMQ (reference sequence). The CDR3 runs 13 residues. CDR3 region: CASSWSLKDTQYF. For the CDR3, the DNA is TGTGCCAGCAGCTGGTCCCTGAAAGATACGCAGTATTTT.

This clonotype was detected only a few times. This chain uses TRBV2 with TRBJ2-2; D is undetermined. V lost 0 bases and J lost 1, with 12 bases in between. Germline values: CDR1 SNHLY, CDR2 FYNNEI. The CDR3 is 17 amino acids. CDR3 bases: TGTGCCAGCAGTGAAGCGGGCATGAGTCGGAACACCGGGGAGCTGTTTTTT. This gives the protein CASSEAGMSRNTGELFF.

V usage is TRBV28 and J usage is TRBJ2-5; D might be TRBD2 (5 bases). The CDR3 totals 14 residues. Trimming shortened V by 2 bases and J by 2 bases, and 9 bases separated the two germline ends. Germline CDR1 MDHEN, CDR2 SYDVKM. The CDR3 coding sequence is TGTGCCAGCAGTTTAGAGTCGGGACAAGAGACCCAGTACTTC. This codes for CASSLESGQETQYF.